Listed here is a single TCR beta chain. It has no known antigen specificity. Base quality data are lacking; no much larger clone is found one base away. This sample stems from a study of T cell responses to AZD1222 COVID-19 vaccine (dated by TCRdb to about 2021). Context from the whole study: Because spike-specific TCR depth and breadth did not differ between the two schedules, AZD1222 recipients who got a second dose at roughly 4 weeks were pooled with those who got a second dose at roughly 12 weeks. TCR sequencing covered more than 230 trial participants: 200 to 210 given two doses of AZD1222 and around 26 given two doses of MenACWY control vaccine. Enrollment into the trials was organized by age into subgroups of 18-55, 56-69 and 70-plus years, and those subgroups contained roughly 140, 27 and 60 TCR-sequenced participants, respectively. The investigation overall reported the following: Reportedly, almost half of the unique spike-specific TCRs recognized epitopes lying outside the regions that are mutated in the B.1.351 and B.1.1.7 variants. Conclusions about previously exposed vaccinees are limited because only five to seven AZD1222 recipients were SARS-CoV-2 seropositive at baseline. Participants were mostly white British, with more females than males. The authors suggested clonal diversity may have been underestimated. A significant rise in spike-specific TCR breadth and depth was observed after two AZD1222 doses relative to day 0 and relative to MenACWY recipients. The whole spike protein was spanned by vaccine-associated CD4 TCRs, and dominant responses were seen in regions 160-218 and 743-854. Because no day 14 peak-response samples were available, repertoires were characterized only after the peak T cell response. The 56-69-year group was small, and its depth increase did not reach significance, likely because of low power.

The CDR3 regions of human TCRbeta chains were analyzed by immunosequencing. Processing in the source paper ran as follows. TCRs in the repertoires were compared against a reference library of SARS-CoV-2-specific TCRs that had been generated with the MIRA antigen-specificity platform. Breadth was defined as the fraction of unique TCRs that were SARS-CoV-2-associated. Depth was defined as the fraction of total T cells that were SARS-CoV-2-associated. Each spike-specific TCR was assigned to its reactive spike region and to a CD4 or CD8 class using the MIRA data. Log10-transformed breadth and depth values were compared by one-way ANOVA with Sidak's multiple comparisons tests. TCRdb provides this immuneACCESS table in a form limited to in-frame rearrangements. Some clones are lacking; in checked studies, under half of them reflect an unresolved V gene, and why the rest are absent is not known. V and J calls and clone size are as listed in that table; D and trimming were resolved from the DNA. Recorded for this sample are 90,000 to 95,000 clones; approximately 91% of them occurred a single time. Together, the top ten hold approximately 21% of the sample.

At the junction V is shortened by 0 bases and J by 0 bases, with 15 bases in between. The germline V gene gives CDR1 as SGHDT and CDR2 as YYEEEE. The CDR3 runs 17 residues from the cysteine to the phenylalanine. The only DNA kept is the CDR3, 51 bases in frame from the first base. The sample's time point label, in plain terms: baseline before first vaccination. Vaccinee samples were obtained from the UK trials COV001 and COV002, which included a single-blind randomized controlled phase 2/3 trial of AZD1222 (ChAdOx1 nCoV-19) in healthy adults. For TCRbeta chain sequencing, PBMC samples were collected from trial participants at day 0 and at day 28 after the second dose.

This receptor was taken from an adult in good health. The sequencing here drew on peripheral blood, taken on day 0 of AZD1222 vaccination. The sequence links TRBV5-6 to TRBJ1-1; the D region possibly corresponds to TRBD1 (5 bases align). The nucleotides read TGTGCCAGCAGCTTGGATGGGGCAGGGACTATGAACACTGAAGCTTTCTTT. This codes for CASSLDGAGTMNTEAFF.